The clone carrying this T cell receptor (beta chain) is a singleton in its sample. These data are taken from a study of blood T cell repertoires in COVID-19. Looking at the study overall: Acute-phase and convalescent COVID-19 samples originated in the United States, Italy and Spain. In each case, the material was cDNA or gDNA derived from T cells, B-cell-depleted T cells, or PBMCs.

The J segment lost 7 bases and the V segment lost 3 bases, leaving 9 bases of the junction unmatched. The germline V gene has CDR1 LNHDA and CDR2 SQIVND (reference sequence). The CDR3 covers 15 residues. Original analysis: Scientists estimated how many nucleated cells there were by amplifying reference gene primers. TCRdb keeps only in-frame clones here, not all; method: immunoSEQ multiplex PCR. The V and J calls and clone size come from that table; D and trimming were worked out from the DNA. The data show 200,000 to 300,000 clones, over 80% seen once. This sequence originates from a man aged 40-49 years with acute or convalescent COVID-19. The chain links TRBV19 to TRBJ2-1; 7 nucleotides align to TRBD1. Sequencing was carried out using peripheral blood. The CDR3 region has the DNA TGTGCCAGTAGTATCGGGACAGTAACGTTTAATGAGCAGTTCTTC. It yields the protein CASSIGTVTFNEQFF.